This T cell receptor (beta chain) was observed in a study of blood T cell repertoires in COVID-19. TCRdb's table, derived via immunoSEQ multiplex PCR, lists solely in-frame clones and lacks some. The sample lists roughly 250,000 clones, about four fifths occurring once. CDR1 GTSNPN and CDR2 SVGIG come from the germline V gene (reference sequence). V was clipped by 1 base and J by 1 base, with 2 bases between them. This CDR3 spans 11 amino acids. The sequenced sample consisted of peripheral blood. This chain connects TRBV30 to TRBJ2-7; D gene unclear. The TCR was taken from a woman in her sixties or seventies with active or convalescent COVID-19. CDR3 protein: CAWSASYEQYF. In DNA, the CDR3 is TGTGCCTGGAGTGCTTCCTACGAGCAGTACTTC. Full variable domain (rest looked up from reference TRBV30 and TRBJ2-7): SQTIHQWPATLVQPVGSPLSLECTVEGTSNPNLYWYRQAAGRGLQLLFYSVGIGQISSEVPQNLSASRPQDRQFILSSKKLLLSDSGFYLCAWSASYEQYFGPGTRLTVT.